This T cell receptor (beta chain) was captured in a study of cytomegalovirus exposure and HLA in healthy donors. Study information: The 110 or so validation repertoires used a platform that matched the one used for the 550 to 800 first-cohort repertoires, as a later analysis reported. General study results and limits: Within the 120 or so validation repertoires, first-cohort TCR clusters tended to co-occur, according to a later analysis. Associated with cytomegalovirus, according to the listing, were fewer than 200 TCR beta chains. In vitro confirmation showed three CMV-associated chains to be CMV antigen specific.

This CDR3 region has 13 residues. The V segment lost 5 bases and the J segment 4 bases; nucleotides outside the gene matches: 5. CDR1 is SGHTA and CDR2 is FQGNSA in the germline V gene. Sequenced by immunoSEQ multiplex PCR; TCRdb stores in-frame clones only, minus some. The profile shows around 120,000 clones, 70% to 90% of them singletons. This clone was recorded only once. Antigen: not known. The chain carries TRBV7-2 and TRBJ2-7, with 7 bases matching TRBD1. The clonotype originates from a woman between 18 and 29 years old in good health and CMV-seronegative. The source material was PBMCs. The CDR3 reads CASSRDRKYEQYF. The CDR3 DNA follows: TGTGCCAGCAGCCGGGACAGAAAATACGAGCAGTACTTC. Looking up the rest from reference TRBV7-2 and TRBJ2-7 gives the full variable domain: GAGVSQSPSNKVTEKGKDVELRCDPISGHTALYWYRQSLGQGLEFLIYFQGNSAPDKSGLPSDRFSAERTGGSVSTLTIQRTQQEDSAVYLCASSRDRKYEQYFGPGTRLTVT.